This is a list of T cell receptor beta chains from one sample in a study of graft-versus-host responses after intestinal transplantation. Generated by immunoSEQ multiplex PCR, the TCRdb table keeps only in-frame clones and is missing some. The sample carries roughly 25,000 clones, around 94% recorded once. Specimen: PBMCs, collected approximately 32 days after intestinal transplant. The receptors come from a human patient who received an intestinal transplant, so some T cells may come from the graft donor. Both conserved end residues are part of each CDR3. D genes are given only for firm matches. Not every row has a clone size; where given, it reads once, few, many or a size class.

.,TRBV10-2,.,TRBJ2-5,CASSDNDGGLKVQYF,TGCGCCAGCAGTGATAATGACGGGGGCCTAAAAGTCCAGTACTTC
.,TRBV12-5,.,TRBJ1-1,CASGLDWGTEAFF,TGTGCTAGTGGTTTGGATTGGGGCACTGAAGCTTTCTTT
.,TRBV7-8,.,TRBJ2-2,CASIDSNTGELFF,TGTGCCAGCATCGACTCGAACACCGGGGAGCTGTTTTTT
.,TRBV19,.,TRBJ1-2,CASSGGANYGYTF,TGTGCCAGTAGTGGGGGGGCCAACTATGGCTACACCTTC
.,TRBV6-5,.,TRBJ1-2,CASSPGRDYGYTF,TGTGCCAGCAGCCCCGGTAGGGACTACGGCTACACCTTC
once,TRBV29-1,.,TRBJ2-7,CSVVLGRSYEQYF,TGCAGCGTTGTATTAGGACGCTCCTACGAGCAGTACTTC
.,TRBV7-9,.,TRBJ2-5,CASSSLSLGILGETQYF,TGTGCCAGCAGCTCCCTCAGTCTTGGGATTTTGGGGGAGACCCAGTACTTC
.,TRBV30,.,TRBJ2-5,CAWSVRGRKEETQYF,TGTGCCTGGAGTGTAAGGGGGAGAAAGGAAGAGACCCAGTACTTC
.,TRBV27,.,TRBJ1-1,CASSPGRGVEAFF,TGTGCCAGCAGCCCGGGGCGAGGGGTTGAAGCTTTCTTT
.,TRBV5-1,.,TRBJ1-4,CASSLEMAGEKLFF,TGCGCCAGCAGCTTGGAGATGGCGGGGGAAAAACTGTTTTTT
.,TRBV28,TRBD1,TRBJ1-5,CASSTGTGDQPQHF,TGTGCCAGCAGTACCGGGACAGGGGATCAGCCCCAGCATTTT
.,TRBV10-2,TRBD2,TRBJ2-3,CASSARAPSGSGDTQYF,TGCGCCAGCAGTGCCCGAGCACCTAGCGGGAGCGGAGATACGCAGTATTTT
.,TRBV6-6,TRBD2,TRBJ2-2,CASSRGLARTGELFF,TGTGCCAGCAGCAGGGGACTAGCACGCACCGGGGAGCTGTTTTTT
.,TRBV29-1,TRBD2,TRBJ2-1,CSVSGLGFNEQFF,TGCAGCGTCTCGGGACTAGGATTCAATGAGCAGTTCTTC
.,TRBV7-9,.,TRBJ2-2,CASSWMDHDGELFF,TGTGCCAGCAGCTGGATGGACCACGACGGGGAGCTGTTTTTT
.,TRBV5-1,TRBD2,TRBJ2-3,CASSLDLAGPGTDTQYF,TGCGCCAGCAGCTTGGATTTAGCGGGGCCCGGCACAGATACGCAGTATTTT
.,TRBV7-9,.,TRBJ2-2,CASSPPAIETPGELFF,TGTGCCAGCAGCCCCCCGGCAATAGAGACACCGGGGGAGCTGTTTTTT
few,TRBV30,.,TRBJ1-2,CAWSVRGTRGGYTF,TGTGCCTGGAGTGTACGGGGGACCAGGGGCGGCTACACCTTC
.,TRBV27,.,TRBJ1-5,CASSPLVGDYYSNQPQHF,TGTGCCAGCAGTCCGCTCGTCGGGGACTACTATAGCAATCAGCCCCAGCATTTT
.,TRBV28,.,TRBJ2-1,CASSPSGQWEGDEQFF,TGTGCCAGCAGTCCATCTGGACAGTGGGAAGGCGATGAGCAGTTCTTC
.,TRBV9,.,TRBJ2-7,CASSTGFSYEQYF,TGTGCCAGCAGCACCGGGTTCTCCTACGAGCAGTACTTC
.,TRBV2,.,TRBJ2-5,CASSVGVLETQYF,TGTGCCAGCAGTGTCGGGGTCCTCGAGACCCAGTACTTC
.,TRBV4-1,.,TRBJ2-6,CASSRRSGRAGIPSSGANVLTF,TGCGCCAGCAGCCGCCGCAGCGGCCGGGCAGGGATACCGAGCTCTGGGGCCAACGTCCTGACTTTC
.,TRBV23-1,TRBD1,TRBJ1-2,CASSQPPGQEELTYGYTF,TGCGCCAGCAGTCAACCCCCGGGACAGGAAGAACTAACATATGGCTACACCTTC
.,TRBV6-5,TRBD1,TRBJ1-2,CASSYSGQGSYGYTF,TGTGCCAGCAGTTACTCGGGACAGGGATCCTATGGCTACACCTTC
.,TRBV19,.,TRBJ2-7,CANKDDSESYEQYF,TGTGCCAACAAGGACGACTCGGAATCCTACGAGCAGTACTTC
.,TRBV9,.,TRBJ2-3,CASSGGLPTDTQYF,TGTGCCAGCAGCGGCGGACTCCCCACAGATACGCAGTATTTT
.,TRBV5-1,.,TRBJ2-5,CASRPAPGLVQETQYF,TGCGCCAGCCGTCCTGCTCCGGGACTTGTCCAAGAGACCCAGTACTTC
.,TRBV28,TRBD1,TRBJ1-2,CASRKDRVGGYTF,TGTGCCAGCAGGAAGGACAGGGTAGGCGGCTACACCTTC
.,TRBV4-2,.,TRBJ2-7,CASSQEFADGYEQYF,TGTGCCAGCAGCCAAGAATTCGCAGACGGCTACGAGCAGTACTTC
.,TRBV2,.,TRBJ1-5,CASSVDQPQHF,TGTGCCAGCAGTGTGGATCAGCCCCAGCATTTT
.,TRBV18,.,TRBJ2-5,CASVGGTFKETQYF,TGTGCCAGCGTAGGCGGGACTTTCAAAGAGACCCAGTACTTC
.,TRBV2,TRBD1,TRBJ2-7,CASTHQRAQGDNEQYF,TGTGCCAGCACCCACCAAAGAGCACAGGGGGACAACGAGCAGTACTTC
.,TRBV6-5,.,TRBJ1-2,CASSGPGDSDYGYTF,TGTGCCAGCAGCGGCCCGGGGGACTCTGACTATGGCTACACCTTC
.,TRBV21-1,.,TRBJ2-1,CASRVRVVHHSDNEQFF,TGTGCCAGCAGGGTGAGAGTAGTACACCATTCCGACAATGAGCAGTTCTTC
.,TRBV7-9,.,TRBJ2-7,CASSSTNPYDYEQYF,TGTGCCAGCAGCTCGACTAACCCTTATGACTACGAGCAGTACTTC
.,TRBV27,TRBD1,TRBJ1-1,CASSLSRDRGAFF,TGTGCCAGCAGTTTATCCCGGGACAGGGGAGCTTTCTTT
once,TRBV27,.,TRBJ2-3,CASSTQWRADTQYF,TGTGCCAGCAGTACACAGTGGAGGGCAGATACGCAGTATTTT
.,TRBV7-9,.,TRBJ2-3,CASSREDIRADTQYF,TGTGCCAGCAGCCGAGAGGACATCCGGGCAGATACGCAGTATTTT
.,TRBV6-5,.,TRBJ1-3,CASSSRGWAAGNTIYF,TGTGCCAGCAGTTCAAGGGGTTGGGCTGCTGGAAACACCATATATTTT
.,TRBV27,TRBD2,TRBJ2-7,CASSFGGAPYEQYF,TGTGCCAGCAGTTTCGGGGGGGCTCCCTACGAGCAGTACTTC
.,TRBV5-1,.,TRBJ2-5,CASSLGGSFQETQYF,TGCGCCAGCAGCTTGGGGGGTAGCTTCCAAGAGACCCAGTACTTC
once,TRBV23-1,TRBD1,TRBJ2-7,CASSPPPGTGTPSYEQYF,TGCGCCAGCAGTCCACCCCCCGGGACAGGGACCCCTTCCTACGAGCAGTACTTC
.,TRBV4-1,TRBD2,TRBJ2-1,CASSPRTSGYNEQFF,TGCGCCAGCAGCCCACGGACTAGCGGCTACAATGAGCAGTTCTTC
.,TRBV27,TRBD2,TRBJ2-5,CASSPGTSGETQYF,TGTGCCAGCAGTCCTGGGACTAGCGGAGAGACCCAGTACTTC
.,TRBV27,TRBD2,TRBJ2-7,CASSPLAGDSEQYF,TGTGCCAGCAGTCCACTAGCGGGAGATAGCGAGCAGTACTTC
once,TRBV7-9,.,TRBJ1-5,CASSPSQGAGNQPQHF,TGTGCCAGCAGCCCCAGCCAGGGAGCAGGCAATCAGCCCCAGCATTTT
.,TRBV18,.,TRBJ2-1,CASSPHRDSNEQFF,TGTGCCAGCTCACCACACCGGGACTCCAATGAGCAGTTCTTC
.,TRBV7-9,TRBD1,TRBJ1-1,CASSPTGAEVAEAFF,TGTGCCAGCAGCCCTACAGGGGCGGAGGTTGCTGAAGCTTTCTTT
.,TRBV6-1,.,TRBJ1-5,CASSEFWISNQPQHF,TGTGCCAGCAGTGAATTTTGGATTAGCAATCAGCCCCAGCATTTT
.,TRBV9,.,TRBJ2-7,CASSPLSYGEYEQYF,TGTGCCAGCAGCCCGCTGAGTTATGGGGAATACGAGCAGTACTTC
.,TRBV15,.,TRBJ1-5,CATSRDSDSLNQPQHF,TGTGCCACCAGCAGAGATTCGGACAGTCTCAATCAGCCCCAGCATTTT
.,TRBV7-8,TRBD1,TRBJ1-1,CASSAGTGSEAFF,TGTGCCAGCAGCGCAGGGACAGGGAGTGAAGCTTTCTTT
.,TRBV4-1,TRBD2,TRBJ2-7,CASSPTAGGYEQYF,TGCGCCAGCAGCCCCACCGCGGGAGGGTACGAGCAGTACTTC
.,TRBV19,.,TRBJ2-1,CASSGGNEQFF,TGTGCCAGTAGTGGCGGAAATGAGCAGTTCTTC
few,TRBV5-1,TRBD1,TRBJ2-7,CASSLAGQGAYEQYF,TGCGCCAGCAGCTTGGCGGGACAGGGGGCCTACGAGCAGTACTTC